This record looks at one T cell receptor (beta chain) sequence and its context. Its antigen remains unidentified. The junction had 13 bases not matched to a gene; V was cut back by 4 bases and J by 12 bases. This CDR3 is built from 13 residues. Germline V gene data show CDR1 as SGHNT and CDR2 as YYREEE (reference sequence). The data were taken from a study of T cells in pancreatic ductal adenocarcinoma. Selected pancreatic ductal adenocarcinoma patients had undergone surgery without neoadjuvant therapy. Whole-study results and caveats: Enrichment of CD45RO+ effector over naive T cells in tumors may bias clonality. Mean clonality was around 0.11 in tumors and approximately 0.072 in blood, not significantly different. This surgical cohort overrepresents the minority presenting with early-stage disease. Tumor samples had fewer productive templates and approximately 8-fold fewer unique clonotypes than blood.

Produced via immunoSEQ multiplex PCR; TCRdb's table is partial and in-frame only. The sample includes 100,000 or so clones, 90% to 95% of them seen just once. V is TRBV5-4 and J is TRBJ2-7; 7 bases fit TRBD2. Sequencing was carried out using PBMCs. The origin of this receptor is a human donor with pancreatic ductal adenocarcinoma. CDR3 nucleotides: TGTGCCAGCAGCCCTCAGGGAGGGATTCCCCTGTACTTC. Residues: CASSPQGGIPLYF.